This TCR beta chain was observed in a study of blood T cell repertoires in COVID-19. This CDR3 contains 15 residues. Trimming left V 10 bases short and J 6 bases short, with 23 bases between. The V gene's germline CDR1 is MDHEN and CDR2 SYDVKM. Source study methods: Nucleated cell number was recorded as an estimate derived from reference gene primer amplification. Data came from immunoSEQ multiplex PCR; TCRdb stores just in-frame clones and leaves some out. V, J and clone size are those of that table, while D and trimming were read from the DNA. Among 250,000 to 300,000 clones listed, approximately 92% were seen once.

The sequence came from a woman aged 40 to 50 who had recovered from COVID-19. The rearrangement uses TRBV28 and TRBJ2-3; possible D gene TRBD2, 7 bases. The sequencing input was peripheral blood. CDR3 in DNA: TGTGCCACCGGACAGTATGGCGGGGGCCAGGATACGCAGTATTTT. Protein: CATGQYGGGQDTQYF.